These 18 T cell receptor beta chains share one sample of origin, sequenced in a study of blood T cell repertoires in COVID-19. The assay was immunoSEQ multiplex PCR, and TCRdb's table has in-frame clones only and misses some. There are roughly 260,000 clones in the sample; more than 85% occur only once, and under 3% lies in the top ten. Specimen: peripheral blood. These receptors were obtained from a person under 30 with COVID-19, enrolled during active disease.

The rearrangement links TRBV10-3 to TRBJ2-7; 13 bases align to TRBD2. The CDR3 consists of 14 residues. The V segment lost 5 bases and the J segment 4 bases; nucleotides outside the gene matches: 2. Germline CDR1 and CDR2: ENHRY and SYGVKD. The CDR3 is CAISPGLAGYEQYF. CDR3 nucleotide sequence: TGTGCCATCAGTCCGGGACTAGCGGGGTACGAGCAGTACTTC.

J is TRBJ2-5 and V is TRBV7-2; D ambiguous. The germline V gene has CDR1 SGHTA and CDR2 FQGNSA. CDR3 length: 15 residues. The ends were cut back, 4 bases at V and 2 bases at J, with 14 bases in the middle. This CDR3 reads CASSSQRPRQETQYF. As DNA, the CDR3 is TGTGCCAGCAGCTCCCAGCGACCCCGACAAGAGACCCAGTACTTC.

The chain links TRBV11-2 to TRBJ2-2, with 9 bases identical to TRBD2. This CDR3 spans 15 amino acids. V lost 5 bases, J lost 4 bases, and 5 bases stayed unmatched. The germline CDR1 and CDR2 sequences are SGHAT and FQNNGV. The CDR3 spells CASSRSGSGTGELFF. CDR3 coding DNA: TGTGCCAGCAGCCGTAGCGGGAGCGGCACCGGGGAGCTGTTTTTT.

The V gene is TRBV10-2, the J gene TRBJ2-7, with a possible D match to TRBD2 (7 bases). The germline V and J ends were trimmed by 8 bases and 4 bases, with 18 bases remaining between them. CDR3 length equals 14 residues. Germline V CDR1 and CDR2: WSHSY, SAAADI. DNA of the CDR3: TGCGCCAGCGGAGGTGGGGGGGGCTCATACGAGCAGTACTTC. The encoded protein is CASGGGGGSYEQYF.

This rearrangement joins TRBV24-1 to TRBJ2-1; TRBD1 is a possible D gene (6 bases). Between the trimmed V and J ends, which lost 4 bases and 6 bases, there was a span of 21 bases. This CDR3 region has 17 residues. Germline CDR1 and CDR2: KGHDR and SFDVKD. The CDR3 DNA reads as TGTGCCACCAGTGACCCTGTTGGTACAGGGCGTCCCAATGAGCAGTTCTTC. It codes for CATSDPVGTGRPNEQFF.

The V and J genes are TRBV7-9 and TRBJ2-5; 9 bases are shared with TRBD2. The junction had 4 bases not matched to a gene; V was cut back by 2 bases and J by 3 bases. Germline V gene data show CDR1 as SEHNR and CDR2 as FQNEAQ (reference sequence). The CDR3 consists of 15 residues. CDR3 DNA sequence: TGTGCCAGCAGCTTACCTGGGACTAGCAAAGAGACCCAGTACTTC. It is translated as CASSLPGTSKETQYF. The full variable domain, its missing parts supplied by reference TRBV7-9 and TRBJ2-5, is DTGVSQNPRHKITKRGQNVTFRCDPISEHNRLYWYRQTLGQGPEFLTYFQNEAQLEKSRLLSDRFSAERPKGSFSTLEIQRTEQGDSAMYLCASSLPGTSKETQYFGPGTRLLVL.

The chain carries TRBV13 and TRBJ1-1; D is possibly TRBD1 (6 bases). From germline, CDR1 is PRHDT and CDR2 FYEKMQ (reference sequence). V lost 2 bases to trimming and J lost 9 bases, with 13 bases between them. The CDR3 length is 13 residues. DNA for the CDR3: TGTGCCAGCAGCTTAAGTGGGGGCGCCAAAGCTTTCTTT. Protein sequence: CASSLSGGAKAFF.

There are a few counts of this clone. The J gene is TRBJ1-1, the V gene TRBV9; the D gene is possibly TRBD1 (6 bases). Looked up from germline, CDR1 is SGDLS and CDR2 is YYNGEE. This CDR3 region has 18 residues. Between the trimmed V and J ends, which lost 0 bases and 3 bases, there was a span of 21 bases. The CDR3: CASSVAGRGYNEDTEAFF. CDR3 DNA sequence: TGTGCCAGCAGCGTAGCTGGCAGGGGCTATAATGAGGACACTGAAGCTTTCTTT.

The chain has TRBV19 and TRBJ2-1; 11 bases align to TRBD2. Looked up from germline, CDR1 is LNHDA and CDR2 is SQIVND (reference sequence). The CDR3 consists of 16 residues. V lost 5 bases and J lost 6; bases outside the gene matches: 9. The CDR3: CASSPAPTSGSNEQFF. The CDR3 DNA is TGTGCCAGTAGTCCAGCCCCCACTAGCGGGAGCAATGAGCAGTTCTTC.

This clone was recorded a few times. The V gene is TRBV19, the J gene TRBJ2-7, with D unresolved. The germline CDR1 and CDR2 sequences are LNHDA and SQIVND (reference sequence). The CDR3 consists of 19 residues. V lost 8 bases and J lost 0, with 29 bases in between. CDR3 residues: CASSQTPVGLNRSSYEQYF. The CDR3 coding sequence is TGTGCCAGTTCCCAGACCCCGGTTGGGCTGAATCGCAGCTCCTACGAGCAGTACTTC. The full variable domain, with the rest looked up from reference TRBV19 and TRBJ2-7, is DGGITQSPKYLFRKEGQNVTLSCEQNLNHDAMYWYRQDPGQGLRLIYYSQIVNDFQKGDIAEGYSVSREKKESFPLTVTSAQKNPTAFYLCASSQTPVGLNRSSYEQYFGPGTRLTVT.

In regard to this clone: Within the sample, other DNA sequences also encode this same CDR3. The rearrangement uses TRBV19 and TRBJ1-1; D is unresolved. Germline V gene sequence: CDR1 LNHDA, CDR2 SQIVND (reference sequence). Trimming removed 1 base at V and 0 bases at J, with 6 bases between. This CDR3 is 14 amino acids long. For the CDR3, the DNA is TGTGCCAGTAGTATAGGAGGGATGAACACTGAAGCTTTCTTT. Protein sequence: CASSIGGMNTEAFF. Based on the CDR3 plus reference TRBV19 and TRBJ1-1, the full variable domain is DGGITQSPKYLFRKEGQNVTLSCEQNLNHDAMYWYRQDPGQGLRLIYYSQIVNDFQKGDIAEGYSVSREKKESFPLTVTSAQKNPTAFYLCASSIGGMNTEAFFGQGTRLTVV.

In nucleotides, the CDR3 is TGTGCCAGCAGCCCTAACCGACAGGGGGCATCTGGAAACACCATATATTTT. Amino acid sequence: CASSPNRQGASGNTIYF. The chain employs TRBV11-2 and TRBJ1-3, with 10 bases identical to TRBD1. The CDR3 runs to 17 residues. In germline, CDR1 is SGHAT, CDR2 FQNNGV. V lost 5 bases and J lost 1; bases outside the gene matches: 8.

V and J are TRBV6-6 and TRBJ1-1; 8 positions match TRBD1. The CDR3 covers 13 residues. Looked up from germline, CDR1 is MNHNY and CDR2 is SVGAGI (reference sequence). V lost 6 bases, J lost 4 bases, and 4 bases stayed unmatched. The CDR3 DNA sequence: TGTGCCAGCAGCGAGGGACAGGTCACTGAAGCTTTCTTT. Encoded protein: CASSEGQVTEAFF.

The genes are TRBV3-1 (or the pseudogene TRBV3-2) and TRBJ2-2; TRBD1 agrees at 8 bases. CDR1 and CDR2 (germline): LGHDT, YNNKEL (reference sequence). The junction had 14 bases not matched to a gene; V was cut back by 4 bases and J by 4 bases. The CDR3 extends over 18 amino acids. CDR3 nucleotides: TGTGCCAGCAGCCCCACAGGGGGATCTTACGTTGGCACCGGGGAGCTGTTTTTT. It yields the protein CASSPTGGSYVGTGELFF.

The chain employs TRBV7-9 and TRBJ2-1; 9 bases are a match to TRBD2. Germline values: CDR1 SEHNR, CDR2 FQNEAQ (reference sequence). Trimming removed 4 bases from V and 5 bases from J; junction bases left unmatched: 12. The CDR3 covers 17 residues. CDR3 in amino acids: CASSSYSGLAKNNEQFF. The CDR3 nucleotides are TGTGCCAGCAGCTCCTACTCGGGACTAGCTAAGAACAATGAGCAGTTCTTC.

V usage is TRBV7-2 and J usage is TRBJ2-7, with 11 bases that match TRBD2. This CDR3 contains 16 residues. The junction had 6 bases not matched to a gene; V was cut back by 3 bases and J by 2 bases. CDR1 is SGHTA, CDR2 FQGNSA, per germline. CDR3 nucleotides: TGTGCCAGCAGCTTCCCTAGCGGGAGGAAGACCTACGAGCAGTACTTC. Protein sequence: CASSFPSGRKTYEQYF.

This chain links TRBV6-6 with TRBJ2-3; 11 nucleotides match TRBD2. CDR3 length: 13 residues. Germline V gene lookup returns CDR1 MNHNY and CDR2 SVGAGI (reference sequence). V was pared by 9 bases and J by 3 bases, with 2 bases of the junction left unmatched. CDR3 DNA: TGTGCCAGTACTAGCGGGAGAACAGATACGCAGTATTTT. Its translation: CASTSGRTDTQYF.

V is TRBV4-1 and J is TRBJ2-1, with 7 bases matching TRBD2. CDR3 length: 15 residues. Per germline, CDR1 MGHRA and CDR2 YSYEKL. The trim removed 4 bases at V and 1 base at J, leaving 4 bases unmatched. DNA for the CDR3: TGCGCCAGCAGCCTTCTAGCGGCGTCCTACAATGAGCAGTTCTTC. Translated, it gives CASSLLAASYNEQFF.